The T cell receptor (beta chain) under discussion was sequenced for a study of blood T cells in healthy people across ages. Combining a sample-barcoded 5' primer with a J-beta primer mix, a second PCR ran for 7 to 11 cycles. TCRdb redid the calling of the 5' RACE reads with MiXCR, one entry per CDR3 protein. The sample includes about 1.8 million distinct CDR3 sequences, around half of them seen just once. The germline V gene encodes CDR1 MNHEY and CDR2 SMNVEV (reference sequence). J was trimmed by 0 bases and V by 6 bases; bases with no gene match: 6. The CDR3 is 17 amino acids. This sequence originates from a woman between 40 and 55 years old in good health. Sequencing was carried out using blood. The V call is TRBV27, the J call TRBJ2-6; TRBD1 matches at 9 bases. CDR3 nucleotide sequence: TGTGCCAGCAGAAAGGGACAGGGAGCCTCTGGGGCCAACGTCCTGACTTTC. Its protein is CASRKGQGASGANVLTF.